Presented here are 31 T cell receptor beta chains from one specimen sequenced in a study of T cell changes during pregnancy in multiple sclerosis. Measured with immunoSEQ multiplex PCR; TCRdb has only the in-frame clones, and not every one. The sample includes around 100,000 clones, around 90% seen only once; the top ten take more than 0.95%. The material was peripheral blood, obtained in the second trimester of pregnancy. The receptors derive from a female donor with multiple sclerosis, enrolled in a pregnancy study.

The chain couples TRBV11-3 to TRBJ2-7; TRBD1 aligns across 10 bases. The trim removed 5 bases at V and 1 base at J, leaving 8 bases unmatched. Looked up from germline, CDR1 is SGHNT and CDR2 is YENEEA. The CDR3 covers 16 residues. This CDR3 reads CASSNGGTGASYEQYF. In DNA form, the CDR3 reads TGTGCCAGCAGCAACGGGGGGACAGGGGCTTCCTACGAGCAGTACTTC.

The CDR3 loop reads CASSLVGTANTEAFF. Here the CDR3 DNA reads TGTGCCAGCAGCTTGGTCGGGACAGCTAACACTGAAGCTTTCTTT. V is TRBV5-8 and J is TRBJ1-1; TRBD1 aligns across 7 bases. The V and J ends lost 0 bases and 2 bases, in that order; junction bases with no gene match: 4. Germline CDR1 is SGHTS and CDR2 is YDEGEE. This CDR3 comprises 15 residues.

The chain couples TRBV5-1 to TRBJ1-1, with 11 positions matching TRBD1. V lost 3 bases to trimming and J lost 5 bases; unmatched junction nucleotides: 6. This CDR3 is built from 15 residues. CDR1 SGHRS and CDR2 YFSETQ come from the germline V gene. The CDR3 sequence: CASSWTGGEVTEAFF. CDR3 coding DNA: TGCGCCAGCAGCTGGACAGGGGGCGAGGTGACTGAAGCTTTCTTT.

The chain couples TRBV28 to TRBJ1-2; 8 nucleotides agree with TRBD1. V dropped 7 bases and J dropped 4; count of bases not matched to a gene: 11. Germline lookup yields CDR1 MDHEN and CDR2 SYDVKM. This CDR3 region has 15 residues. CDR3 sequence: CASTLPGQAPYGYTF. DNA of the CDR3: TGTGCCAGCACCCTCCCGGGACAGGCTCCCTATGGCTACACCTTC.

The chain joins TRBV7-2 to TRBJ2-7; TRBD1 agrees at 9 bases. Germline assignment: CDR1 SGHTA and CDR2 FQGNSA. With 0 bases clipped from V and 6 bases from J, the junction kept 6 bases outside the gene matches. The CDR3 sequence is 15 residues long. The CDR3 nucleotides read TGTGCCAGCAGCTTAGCGGACAGGGGAGCGTCCGAGCAGTACTTC. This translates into CASSLADRGASEQYF.

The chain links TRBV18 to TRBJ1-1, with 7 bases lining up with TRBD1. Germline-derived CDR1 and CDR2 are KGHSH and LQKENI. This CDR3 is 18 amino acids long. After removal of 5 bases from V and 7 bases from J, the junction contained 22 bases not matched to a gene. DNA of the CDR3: TGTGCCAGCTCATCTACTATAGGGGGCGGGCAGACCGAAGGTGAAGCTTTCTTT. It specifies CASSSTIGGGQTEGEAFF.

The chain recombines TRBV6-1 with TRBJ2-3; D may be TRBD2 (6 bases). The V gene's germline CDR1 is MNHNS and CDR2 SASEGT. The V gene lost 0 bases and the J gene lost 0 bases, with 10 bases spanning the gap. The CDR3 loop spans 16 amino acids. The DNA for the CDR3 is TGTGCCAGCAGTGAAGCGCTGCGGGGCAGCACAGATACGCAGTATTTT. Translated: CASSEALRGSTDTQYF.

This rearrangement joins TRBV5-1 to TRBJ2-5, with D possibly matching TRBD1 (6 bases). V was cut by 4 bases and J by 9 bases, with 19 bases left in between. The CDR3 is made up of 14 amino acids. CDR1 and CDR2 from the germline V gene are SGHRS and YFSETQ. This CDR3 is CASSQGPQGSAQYF. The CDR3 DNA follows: TGCGCCAGCAGCCAGGGACCTCAGGGGTCGGCCCAGTACTTC.

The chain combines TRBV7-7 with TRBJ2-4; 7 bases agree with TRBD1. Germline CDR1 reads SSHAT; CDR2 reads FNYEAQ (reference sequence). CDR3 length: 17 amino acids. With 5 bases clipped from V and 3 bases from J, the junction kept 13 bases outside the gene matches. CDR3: CASSQPHRGGGKNIQYF. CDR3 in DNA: TGTGCCAGCAGCCAGCCACACAGGGGCGGTGGCAAAAACATTCAGTACTTC. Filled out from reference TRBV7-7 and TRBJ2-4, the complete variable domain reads GAGVSQSPRYKVTKRGQDVTLRCDPISSHATLYWYQQALGQGPEFLTYFNYEAQPDKSGLPSDRFSAERPEGSISTLTIQRTEQRDSAMYRCASSQPHRGGGKNIQYFGAGTRLSVL.

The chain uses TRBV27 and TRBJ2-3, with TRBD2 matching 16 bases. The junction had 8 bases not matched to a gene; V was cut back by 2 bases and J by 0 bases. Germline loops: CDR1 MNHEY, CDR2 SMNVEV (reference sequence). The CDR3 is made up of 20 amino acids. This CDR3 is CASSLKGLAGGKASTDTQYF. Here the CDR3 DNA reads TGTGCCAGCAGTTTAAAGGGACTAGCGGGGGGGAAAGCTAGCACAGATACGCAGTATTTT.

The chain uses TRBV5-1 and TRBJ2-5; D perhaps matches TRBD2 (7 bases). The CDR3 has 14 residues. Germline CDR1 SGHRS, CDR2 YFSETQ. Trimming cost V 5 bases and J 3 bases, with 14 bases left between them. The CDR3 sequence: CASRIRGGKETQYF. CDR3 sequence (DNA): TGCGCCAGCAGGATCAGGGGAGGGAAAGAGACCCAGTACTTC.

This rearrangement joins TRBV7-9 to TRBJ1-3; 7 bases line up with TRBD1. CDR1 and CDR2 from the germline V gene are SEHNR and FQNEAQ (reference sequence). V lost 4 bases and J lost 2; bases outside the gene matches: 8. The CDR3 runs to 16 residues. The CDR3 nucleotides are TGTGCCAGCAGCTCCGAGTGGGACAGCGCTGGAAACACCATATATTTT. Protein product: CASSSEWDSAGNTIYF.

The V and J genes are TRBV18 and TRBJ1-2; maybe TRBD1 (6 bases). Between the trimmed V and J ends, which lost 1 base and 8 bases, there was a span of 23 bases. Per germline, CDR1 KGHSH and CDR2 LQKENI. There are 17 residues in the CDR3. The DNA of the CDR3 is TGTGCCAGCTCACCACAGGGGGTAAGGGGCGACGAGGACGGCTACACCTTC. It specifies CASSPQGVRGDEDGYTF.

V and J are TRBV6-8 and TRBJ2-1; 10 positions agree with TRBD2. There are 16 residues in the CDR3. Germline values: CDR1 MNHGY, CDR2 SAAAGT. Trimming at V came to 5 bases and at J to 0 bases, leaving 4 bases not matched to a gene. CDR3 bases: TGTGCCAGCAGTCTACGGACTAGCGGCTCCTACAATGAGCAGTTCTTC. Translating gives CASSLRTSGSYNEQFF.

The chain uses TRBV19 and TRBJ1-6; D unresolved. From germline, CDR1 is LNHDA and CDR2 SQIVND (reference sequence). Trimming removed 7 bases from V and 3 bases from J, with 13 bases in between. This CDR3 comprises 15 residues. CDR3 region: CASTTGGSYNSPLHF. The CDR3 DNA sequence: TGTGCCAGTACTACGGGAGGGAGCTATAATTCACCCCTCCACTTT.

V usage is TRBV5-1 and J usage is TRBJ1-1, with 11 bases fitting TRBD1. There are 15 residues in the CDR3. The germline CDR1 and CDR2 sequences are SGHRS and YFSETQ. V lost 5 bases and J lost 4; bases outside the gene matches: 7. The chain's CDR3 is CASSVTGTGGTEAFF. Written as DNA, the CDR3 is TGCGCCAGCAGTGTTACTGGGACAGGGGGCACTGAAGCTTTCTTT.

For the CDR3, the DNA is TGTGCCAGCAGCTCCCAGGCGAACACCGGGGAGCTGTTTTTT. Translation gives CASSSQANTGELFF. This chain uses TRBV7-3 with TRBJ2-2; D is unresolved. This CDR3 is 14 amino acids long. CDR1 SGHTA and CDR2 FQGTGA come from the germline V gene. V was clipped by 4 bases and J by 0 bases, with 6 bases between them. The full variable domain, completed using reference TRBV7-3 and TRBJ2-2, is GAGVSQTPSNKVTEKGKYVELRCDPISGHTALYWYRQSLGQGPEFLIYFQGTGAADDSGLPNDRFFAVRPEGSVSTLKIQRTERGDSAVYLCASSSQANTGELFFGEGSRLTVL.

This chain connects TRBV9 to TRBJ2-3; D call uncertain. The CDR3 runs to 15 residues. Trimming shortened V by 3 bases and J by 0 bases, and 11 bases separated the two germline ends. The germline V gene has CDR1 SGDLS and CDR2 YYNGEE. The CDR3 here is CASSASETSTDTQYF. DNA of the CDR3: TGTGCCAGCAGCGCGAGCGAGACTAGCACAGATACGCAGTATTTT.

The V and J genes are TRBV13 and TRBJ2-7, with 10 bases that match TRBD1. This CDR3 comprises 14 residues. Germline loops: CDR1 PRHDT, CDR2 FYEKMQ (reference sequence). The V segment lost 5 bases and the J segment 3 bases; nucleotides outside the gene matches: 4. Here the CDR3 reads CASSGTGVHYEQYF. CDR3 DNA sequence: TGTGCCAGCAGCGGGACAGGGGTCCACTACGAGCAGTACTTC.

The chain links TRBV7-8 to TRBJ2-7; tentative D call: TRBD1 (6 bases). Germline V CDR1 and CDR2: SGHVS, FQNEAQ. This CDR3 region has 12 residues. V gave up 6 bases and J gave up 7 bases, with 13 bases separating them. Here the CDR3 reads CASRPLDREQYF. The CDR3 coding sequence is TGTGCCAGCAGGCCACTTGACAGGGAGCAGTACTTC.

CDR3 nucleotide sequence: TGTGCCAGCAGCCAAGTGGGCCGCGATACCGAAGCTTTCTTT. Encoded protein: CASSQVGRDTEAFF. This chain joins TRBV14 and TRBJ1-1; no firm D call. This CDR3 is built from 14 residues. V lost 1 base and J 8 bases, leaving 14 bases between the germline ends. In germline, CDR1 is SGHDN, CDR2 FVKESK.

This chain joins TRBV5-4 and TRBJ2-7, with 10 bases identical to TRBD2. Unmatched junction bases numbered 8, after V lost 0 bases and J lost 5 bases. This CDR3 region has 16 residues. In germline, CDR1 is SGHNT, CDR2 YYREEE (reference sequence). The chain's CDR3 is CASSLGSGLAEHEQYF. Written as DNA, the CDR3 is TGTGCCAGCAGCTTGGGAAGCGGACTAGCGGAACACGAGCAGTACTTC.

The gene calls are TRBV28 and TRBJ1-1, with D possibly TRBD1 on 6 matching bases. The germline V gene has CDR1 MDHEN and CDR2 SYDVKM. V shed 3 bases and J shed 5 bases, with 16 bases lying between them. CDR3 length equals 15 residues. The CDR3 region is CASSFPGRGRTEAFF. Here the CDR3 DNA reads TGTGCCAGCAGTTTTCCGGGAAGGGGGAGAACTGAAGCTTTCTTT.

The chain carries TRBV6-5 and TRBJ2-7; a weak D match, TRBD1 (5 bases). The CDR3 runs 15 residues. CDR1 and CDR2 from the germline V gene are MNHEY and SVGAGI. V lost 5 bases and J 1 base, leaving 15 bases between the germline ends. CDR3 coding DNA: TGTGCCAGCAGTCCACCTAGGGGTAGTTCCTACGAGCAGTACTTC. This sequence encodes CASSPPRGSSYEQYF.

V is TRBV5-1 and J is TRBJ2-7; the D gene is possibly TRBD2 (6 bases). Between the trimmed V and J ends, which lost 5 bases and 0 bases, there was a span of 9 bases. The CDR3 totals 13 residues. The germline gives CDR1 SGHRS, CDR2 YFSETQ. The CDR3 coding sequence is TGCGCCAGCAGGTTAGCGGACTCCTACGAGCAGTACTTC. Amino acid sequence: CASRLADSYEQYF.

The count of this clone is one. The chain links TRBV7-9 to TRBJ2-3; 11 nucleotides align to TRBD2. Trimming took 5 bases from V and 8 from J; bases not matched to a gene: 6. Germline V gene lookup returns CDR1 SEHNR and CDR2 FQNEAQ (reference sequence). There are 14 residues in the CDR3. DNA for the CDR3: TGTGCCAGCAGCAATAGCGGGGGGGCCCGTACGCAGTATTTT. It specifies CASSNSGGARTQYF. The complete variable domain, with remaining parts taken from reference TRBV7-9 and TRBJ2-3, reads DTGVSQNPRHKITKRGQNVTFRCDPISEHNRLYWYRQTLGQGPEFLTYFQNEAQLEKSRLLSDRFSAERPKGSFSTLEIQRTEQGDSAMYLCASSNSGGARTQYFGPGTRLTVL.

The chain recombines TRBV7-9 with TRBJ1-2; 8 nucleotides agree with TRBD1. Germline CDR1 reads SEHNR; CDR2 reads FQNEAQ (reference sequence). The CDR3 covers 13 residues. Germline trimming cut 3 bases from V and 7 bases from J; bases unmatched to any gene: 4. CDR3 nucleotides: TGTGCCAGCAGCTTCGGACAGGGTCGTGGCTACACCTTC. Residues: CASSFGQGRGYTF.

As DNA, the CDR3 is TGTGCCAGCAGCTTAGGATGGGGACTCAATCAGCCCCAGCATTTT. Its translation is CASSLGWGLNQPQHF. J is TRBJ1-5 and V is TRBV11-2, with D tentatively TRBD1 (5 bases). Germline assignment: CDR1 SGHAT and CDR2 FQNNGV. The length of the CDR3 is 15 residues. Trimming stripped 1 base from V and 3 bases from J, with 10 bases between.

The CDR3 protein is CATSRDRDRAVDEQFF. The CDR3 DNA reads TGTGCCACCAGCAGAGACCGGGACAGGGCGGTCGATGAGCAGTTCTTC. The chain employs TRBV15 and TRBJ2-1, with TRBD1 identical over 9 bases. Per germline, CDR1 LNHNV and CDR2 YYDKDF (reference sequence). J gave up 8 bases and V 0 bases, and 8 bases lay outside the gene matches. The CDR3 spans 16 residues.

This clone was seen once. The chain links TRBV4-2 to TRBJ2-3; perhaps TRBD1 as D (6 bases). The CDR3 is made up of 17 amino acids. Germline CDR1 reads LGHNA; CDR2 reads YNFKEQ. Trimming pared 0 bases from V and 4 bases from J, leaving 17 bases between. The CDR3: CASSQDGRSGASDTQYF. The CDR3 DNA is TGTGCCAGCAGCCAAGATGGGCGTTCAGGGGCATCAGATACGCAGTATTTT.

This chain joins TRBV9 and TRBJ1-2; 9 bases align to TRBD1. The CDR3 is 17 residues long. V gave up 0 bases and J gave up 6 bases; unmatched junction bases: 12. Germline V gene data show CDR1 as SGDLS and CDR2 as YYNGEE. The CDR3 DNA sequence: TGTGCCAGCAGCGTAGTTAGCGAGGGACAGGGTGTTAATGGCTACACCTTC. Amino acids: CASSVVSEGQGVNGYTF.